Below, 24 T cell receptor beta chains from the same sample are listed, as sequenced in a study of blood T cell repertoires in COVID-19. Sequencing used immunoSEQ multiplex PCR; TCRdb keeps in-frame clones, though not all of them. The sample comprises 180,000 or so clones, around 79% of which are singletons, and approximately 11% rests with the top ten. The sample comprised PBMCs or T cells enriched from blood (not recorded which). The origin of the receptors is a man aged 45-65 years who had recovered from COVID-19.

The CDR3 DNA follows: TGTGCCAGCGGTAGAGTTCAGGGATTCGGGGAGCTGTTTTTT. It specifies CASGRVQGFGELFF. V is TRBV7-8 and J is TRBJ2-2; D is perhaps TRBD1 (5 bases). The length of the CDR3 is 14 residues. Trimming took 8 bases from V and 7 from J, leaving 17 bases between them. CDR1 is SGHVS, CDR2 FQNEAQ, per germline. Using reference TRBV7-8 and TRBJ2-2 for the parts outside the CDR3, the full variable domain is GAGVSQSPRYKVAKRGQDVALRCDPISGHVSLFWYQQALGQGPEFLTYFQNEAQLDKSGLPSDRFFAERPEGSVSTLKIQRTQQEDSAVYLCASGRVQGFGELFFGEGSRLTVL.

The V gene is TRBV10-3, the J gene TRBJ1-2; the D is unclear. CDR3 length: 15 amino acids. Germline CDR1 and CDR2: ENHRY and SYGVKD. The germline V and J ends were trimmed by 6 bases and 1 base, with 15 bases remaining between them. The CDR3 DNA reads TGTGCCATCAGGCTACCTCTGAGTAGTAACTATGGCTACACCTTC. This encodes CAIRLPLSSNYGYTF.

The chain employs TRBV4-1 and TRBJ2-7; 8 bases are shared with TRBD2. CDR3 length: 15 residues. CDR1 and CDR2 from the germline V gene are MGHRA and YSYEKL. V shed 1 base and J 0 bases; nucleotides not matched to a gene: 2. CDR3 in amino acids: CASSQVLAASYEQYF. The CDR3 DNA is TGCGCCAGCAGCCAAGTACTAGCGGCCTCCTACGAGCAGTACTTC.

The rearrangement uses TRBV19 and TRBJ1-1, with D unclear. The CDR3 contains 13 residues. The germline V gene encodes CDR1 LNHDA and CDR2 SQIVND (reference sequence). Trimming shortened V by 6 bases and J by 0 bases, and 8 bases separated the two germline ends. The CDR3 loop is CASRGRLNTEAFF. The DNA of the CDR3 is TGTGCCAGTAGAGGGAGACTGAACACTGAAGCTTTCTTT.

In its sample, this clone was seen once. The V call is TRBV7-2, the J call TRBJ2-1, with 8 bases identical to TRBD2. Germline V gene sequence: CDR1 SGHTA, CDR2 FQGNSA. This CDR3 has 13 amino acids. V shed 5 bases, J shed 10 bases, and the junction held 7 bases outside the gene matches. The CDR3 spells CASSRGLVREQFF. DNA of the CDR3: TGTGCCAGCAGCCGGGGACTAGTAAGGGAGCAGTTCTTC.

The CDR3, as DNA: TGTGCCAGCAGCCGACCGGGAGCCGGGGAAGAAAAACTGTTTTTT. This sequence encodes CASSRPGAGEEKLFF. This sequence joins TRBV4-2 and TRBJ1-4; D uncertain. The V end was cut by 4 bases, the J end by 8 bases, with 17 bases between. The germline gives CDR1 LGHNA, CDR2 YNFKEQ. The CDR3 loop spans 15 amino acids.

There are a few counts of this clone. V is TRBV24-1 and J is TRBJ2-7, with 9 bases lining up with TRBD2. Germline V gives CDR1 KGHDR, CDR2 SFDVKD. This CDR3 has 15 residues. V was pared by 3 bases and J by 6 bases, with 8 bases of the junction left unmatched. In nucleotides, the CDR3 is TGTGCCACCAGTGATACTCTTAGCGGGAGTAGCGAGCAGTACTTC. Translating gives CATSDTLSGSSEQYF.

This sequence joins TRBV19 and TRBJ1-2; D is possibly TRBD1 (6 bases). Trimming pared 6 bases from V and 7 bases from J, leaving 18 bases between. CDR3 length equals 14 residues. The germline V gene encodes CDR1 LNHDA and CDR2 SQIVND (reference sequence). CDR3 region: CASSSTDRLGGYTF. Written as DNA, the CDR3 is TGTGCCAGTAGCTCAACAGACAGGCTTGGTGGCTACACCTTC.

The rearrangement uses TRBV28 and TRBJ1-2; the D gene is possibly TRBD1 (5 bases). This CDR3 is built from 15 residues. Between the trimmed V and J ends, which lost 3 bases and 2 bases, there was a span of 13 bases. Germline assignment: CDR1 MDHEN and CDR2 SYDVKM. Here the CDR3 reads CASSLGGNSNYGYTF. CDR3 in DNA: TGTGCCAGCAGTTTGGGGGGAAACAGCAACTATGGCTACACCTTC.

This clone is a singleton in its sample. V usage is TRBV7-3 and J usage is TRBJ2-6; D might be TRBD1 (5 bases). Looked up from germline, CDR1 is SGHTA and CDR2 is FQGTGA. Trimming removed 4 bases at V and 0 bases at J, with 10 bases between. This CDR3 is built from 16 residues. This chain's CDR3 is CASSSFDSSGANVLTF. CDR3 nucleotides: TGTGCCAGCAGCTCCTTCGACAGCTCTGGGGCCAACGTCCTGACTTTC.

This chain connects TRBV19 to TRBJ1-3, with TRBD1 matching over 7 bases. The CDR3 is 15 residues long. The germline CDR1 and CDR2 sequences are LNHDA and SQIVND (reference sequence). J gave up 0 bases and V 7 bases, and 6 bases lay outside the gene matches. CDR3 residues: CASKQRTGSGNTIYF. As DNA, the CDR3 is TGTGCCAGTAAACAGAGGACAGGCTCTGGAAACACCATATATTTT.

The gene calls are TRBV7-6 and TRBJ2-3; TRBD1 agrees at 8 bases. Germline-derived CDR1 and CDR2 are SGHVS and FNYEAQ. The CDR3 totals 18 residues. V was clipped by 4 bases and J by 3 bases; unmatched bases: 15. In nucleotides, the CDR3 is TGTGCCAGCAGCTCGCCCTCAGGACAGGGTGTAGGAACAGATACGCAGTATTTT. Its translation: CASSSPSGQGVGTDTQYF.

The chain uses TRBV3-1 (or the pseudogene TRBV3-2) and TRBJ2-5; 10 nucleotides agree with TRBD2. This CDR3 is 16 amino acids long. Germline V gives CDR1 LGHDT, CDR2 YNNKEL (reference sequence). The trim removed 4 bases at V and 1 base at J, leaving 6 bases unmatched. In DNA form, the CDR3 reads TGTGCCAGCAGCCCTATCCGGACTAGCGGCCAAGAGACCCAGTACTTC. This translates into CASSPIRTSGQETQYF.

J is TRBJ1-2 and V is TRBV4-2; the match to TRBD1 covers 8 bases. V was pared by 0 bases and J by 0 bases, with 0 bases of the junction left unmatched. CDR1 LGHNA and CDR2 YNFKEQ come from the germline V gene. The CDR3 loop spans 15 amino acids. This CDR3 reads CASSQEQGANYGYTF. The CDR3, as DNA: TGTGCCAGCAGCCAAGAACAGGGGGCTAACTATGGCTACACCTTC.

V and J are TRBV27 and TRBJ1-1; D unresolved. Trimming took 7 bases from V and 9 from J, leaving 18 bases between them. There are 13 residues in the CDR3. CDR1 and CDR2 (germline): MNHEY, SMNVEV (reference sequence). The CDR3 reads CASTPWSGGQAFF. In DNA form, the CDR3 reads TGTGCCAGCACCCCATGGTCAGGAGGGCAAGCTTTCTTT.

The genes are TRBV19 and TRBJ2-3, with a weak D call TRBD1 (7 bases). The V and J ends lost 2 bases and 2 bases respectively, with 26 bases between them. CDR3 size: 20 residues. In germline, CDR1 is LNHDA, CDR2 SQIVND (reference sequence). The DNA of the CDR3 is TGTGCCAGTAGTATAATGGGCGGGACAGCCTCGTGGGCCCACACAGATACGCAGTATTTT. Protein: CASSIMGGTASWAHTDTQYF.

This clone has a handful of counts. The CDR3 loop is CATGLAGATDTQYF. As DNA, the CDR3 is TGTGCCACGGGACTAGCGGGGGCCACAGATACGCAGTATTTT. The chain carries TRBV24-1 and TRBJ2-3; 14 nucleotides match TRBD2. There are 14 residues in the CDR3. Germline CDR1 and CDR2: KGHDR and SFDVKD. V shed 10 bases and J 2 bases; nucleotides not matched to a gene: 1.

V gene TRBV5-1 combines with J gene TRBJ1-2; D is possibly TRBD1 (6 bases). V gave up 4 bases and J gave up 3 bases, with 16 bases separating them. The CDR3 covers 15 residues. Looked up from germline, CDR1 is SGHRS and CDR2 is YFSETQ. CDR3: CASSPGVGGDYGYTF. The CDR3 DNA reads as TGCGCCAGCAGCCCCGGAGTAGGGGGAGACTATGGCTACACCTTC.

This chain uses TRBV2 with TRBJ1-6; 9 nucleotides line up with TRBD1. Per the germline V gene, CDR1 is SNHLY and CDR2 is FYNNEI. The V gene end was trimmed by 6 bases and the J gene end by 6 bases; junction bases not matched to a gene: 9. This CDR3 contains 16 residues. CDR3 sequence: CASRKPTGGFNSPLHF. Here the CDR3 DNA reads TGTGCCAGCAGGAAACCGACAGGGGGATTTAATTCACCCCTCCACTTT.

The rearrangement joins TRBV28 to TRBJ1-4; 7 bases are a match to TRBD1. With V trimmed by 7 bases and J by 8 bases, 13 bases remained unmatched. Germline V gene sequence: CDR1 MDHEN, CDR2 SYDVKM. CDR3 size: 15 residues. DNA for the CDR3: TGTGCCAGCATCTACTACAGGGGATCCCGCGAAAAACTGTTTTTT. Its translation is CASIYYRGSREKLFF.

The J gene is TRBJ2-1, the V gene TRBV7-9, with D possibly matching TRBD1 (6 bases). The CDR3 sequence is 15 residues long. Trimming shortened V by 1 base and J by 7 bases, and 14 bases separated the two germline ends. From germline, CDR1 is SEHNR and CDR2 FQNEAQ (reference sequence). The CDR3 sequence: CASSLGQGGRNEQFF. The CDR3 DNA reads TGTGCCAGCAGCTTAGGTCAAGGGGGACGTAATGAGCAGTTCTTC.

In this sample, this clone turned up a few times. V usage is TRBV9 and J usage is TRBJ2-2; a possible D gene is TRBD2 (6 bases). Trimming cost V 5 bases and J 6 bases, with 17 bases left between them. Germline V gene data show CDR1 as SGDLS and CDR2 as YYNGEE. The CDR3 runs 15 residues. As DNA, the CDR3 is TGTGCCAGCAGTTCGGGGGTCATAGTCGCCGGGGAGCTGTTTTTT. Protein sequence: CASSSGVIVAGELFF.

This chain links TRBV19 with TRBJ1-3; tentative D call: TRBD1 (6 bases). With 9 bases removed from V and 5 bases from J, the gap between germline ends came to 8 bases. CDR3 length: 11 amino acids. CDR1 LNHDA and CDR2 SQIVND come from the germline V gene (reference sequence). Here the CDR3 reads CASGQRNTIYF. The CDR3 DNA sequence: TGTGCCAGCGGACAGCGAAACACCATATATTTT. Filled out from reference TRBV19 and TRBJ1-3, the complete variable domain reads DGGITQSPKYLFRKEGQNVTLSCEQNLNHDAMYWYRQDPGQGLRLIYYSQIVNDFQKGDIAEGYSVSREKKESFPLTVTSAQKNPTAFYLCASGQRNTIYFGEGSWLTVV.

The V and J genes are TRBV5-1 and TRBJ2-2, with D perhaps TRBD1 (6 bases). The CDR3 is made up of 16 amino acids. Trimming left V 1 base short and J 5 bases short, with 15 bases between. Germline lookup yields CDR1 SGHRS and CDR2 YFSETQ. CDR3 DNA sequence: TGCGCCAGCAGCTTGCAAACAGGGTTGAGGACCGGGGAGCTGTTTTTT. It yields the protein CASSLQTGLRTGELFF.